The T cell receptor (beta chain) described here comes from a study of immune evolution from preneoplasia to lung adenocarcinoma. Method: immunoSEQ multiplex PCR; TCRdb's copy keeps in-frame clones and lacks some. The table records nearly 2,500 clones, roughly 80% of them present only once. Germline CDR1 MGHRA, CDR2 YSYEKL. CDR3 length equals 14 residues. Trimming pared 0 bases from V and 7 bases from J, leaving 11 bases between. This rearrangement joins TRBV4-1 to TRBJ2-3; TRBD1 is a possible D gene (6 bases). Sequencing was performed on FFPE adjacent normal lung tissue. The clonotype originates from a person aged 70 to 79 with lung adenocarcinoma. CDR3 in DNA: TGCGCCAGCAGCCAAGAGACAGGCGCGTATACGCAGTATTTT. Translation gives CASSQETGAYTQYF.